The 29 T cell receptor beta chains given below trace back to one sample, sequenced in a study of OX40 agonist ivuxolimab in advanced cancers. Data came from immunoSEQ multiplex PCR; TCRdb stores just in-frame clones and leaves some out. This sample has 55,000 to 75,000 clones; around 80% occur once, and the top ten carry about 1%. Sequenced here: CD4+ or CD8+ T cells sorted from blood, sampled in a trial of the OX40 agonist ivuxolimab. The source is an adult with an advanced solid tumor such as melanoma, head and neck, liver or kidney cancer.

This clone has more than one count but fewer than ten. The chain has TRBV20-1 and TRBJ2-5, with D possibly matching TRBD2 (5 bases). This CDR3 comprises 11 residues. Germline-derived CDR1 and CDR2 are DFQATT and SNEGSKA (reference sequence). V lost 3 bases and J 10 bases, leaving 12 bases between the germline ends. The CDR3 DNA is TGCAGTGCTAGGGAACTAGAGGACCAGTACTTC. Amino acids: CSARELEDQYF.

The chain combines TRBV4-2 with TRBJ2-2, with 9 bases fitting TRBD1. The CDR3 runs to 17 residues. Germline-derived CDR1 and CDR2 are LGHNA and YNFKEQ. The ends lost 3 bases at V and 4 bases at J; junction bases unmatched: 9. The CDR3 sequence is CASSHPTGGVVTGELFF. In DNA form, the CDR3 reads TGTGCCAGCAGCCACCCGACAGGGGGTGTCGTCACCGGGGAGCTGTTTTTT.

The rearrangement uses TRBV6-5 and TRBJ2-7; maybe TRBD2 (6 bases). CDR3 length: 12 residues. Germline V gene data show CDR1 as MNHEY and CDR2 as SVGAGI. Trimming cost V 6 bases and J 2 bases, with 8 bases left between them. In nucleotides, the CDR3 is TGTGCCAGCAGGGGGACTGCCTACGAGCAGTACTTC. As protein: CASRGTAYEQYF.

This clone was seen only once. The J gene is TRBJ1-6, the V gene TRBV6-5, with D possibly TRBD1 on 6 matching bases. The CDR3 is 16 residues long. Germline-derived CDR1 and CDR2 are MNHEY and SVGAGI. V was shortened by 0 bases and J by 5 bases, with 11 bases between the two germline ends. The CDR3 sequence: CASSYSTGADNSPLHF. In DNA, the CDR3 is TGTGCCAGCAGTTACTCGACAGGCGCGGATAATTCACCCCTCCACTTT.

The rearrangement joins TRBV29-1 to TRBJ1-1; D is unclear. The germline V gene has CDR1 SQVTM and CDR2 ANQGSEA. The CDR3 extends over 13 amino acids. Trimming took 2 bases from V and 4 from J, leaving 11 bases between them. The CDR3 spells CSVERTAGTEAFF. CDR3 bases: TGCAGCGTTGAAAGGACGGCCGGCACTGAAGCTTTCTTT. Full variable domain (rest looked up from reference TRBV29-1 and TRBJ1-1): SAVISQKPSRDICQRGTSLTIQCQVDSQVTMMFWYRQQPGQSLTLIATANQGSEATYESGFVIDKFPISRPNLTFSTLTVSNMSPEDSSIYLCSVERTAGTEAFFGQGTRLTVV.

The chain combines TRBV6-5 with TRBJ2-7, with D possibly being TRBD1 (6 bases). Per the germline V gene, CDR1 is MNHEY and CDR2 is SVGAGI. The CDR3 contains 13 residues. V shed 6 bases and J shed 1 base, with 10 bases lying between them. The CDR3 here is CASSSGESYEQYF. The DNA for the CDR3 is TGTGCCAGCAGCTCAGGGGAGTCCTACGAGCAGTACTTC.

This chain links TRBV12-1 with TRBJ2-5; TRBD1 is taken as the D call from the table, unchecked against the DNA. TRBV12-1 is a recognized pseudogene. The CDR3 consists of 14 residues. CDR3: CASSFAASRQVQYF. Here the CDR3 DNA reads TGTGCCAGCAGCTTTGCTGCTAGCAGACAGGTCCAGTACTTC.

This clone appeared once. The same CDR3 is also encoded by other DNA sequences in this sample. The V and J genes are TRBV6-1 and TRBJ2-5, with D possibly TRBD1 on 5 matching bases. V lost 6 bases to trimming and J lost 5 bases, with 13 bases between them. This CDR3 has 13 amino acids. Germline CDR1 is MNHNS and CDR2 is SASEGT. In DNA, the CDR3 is TGTGCCAGCAGCGCAAGGGGTCAGGAGACCCAGTACTTC. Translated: CASSARGQETQYF.

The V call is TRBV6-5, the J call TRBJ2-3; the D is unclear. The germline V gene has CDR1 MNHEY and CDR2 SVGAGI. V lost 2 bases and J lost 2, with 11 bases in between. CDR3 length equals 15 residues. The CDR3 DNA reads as TGTGCCAGCAGTTACAGGCCCCACTCCACAGATACGCAGTATTTT. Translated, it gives CASSYRPHSTDTQYF.

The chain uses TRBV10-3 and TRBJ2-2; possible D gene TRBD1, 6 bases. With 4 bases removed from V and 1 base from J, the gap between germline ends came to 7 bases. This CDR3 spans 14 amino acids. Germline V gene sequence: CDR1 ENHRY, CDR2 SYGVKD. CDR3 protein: CAISVDRNTGELFF. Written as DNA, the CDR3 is TGTGCCATCAGTGTGGACAGGAACACCGGGGAGCTGTTTTTT.

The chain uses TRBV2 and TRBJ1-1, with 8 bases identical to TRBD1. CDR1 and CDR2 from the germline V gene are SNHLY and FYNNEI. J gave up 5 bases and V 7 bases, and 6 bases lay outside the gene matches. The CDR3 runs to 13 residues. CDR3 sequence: CASKTGGATEAFF. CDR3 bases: TGTGCCAGCAAAACAGGGGGGGCGACTGAAGCTTTCTTT.

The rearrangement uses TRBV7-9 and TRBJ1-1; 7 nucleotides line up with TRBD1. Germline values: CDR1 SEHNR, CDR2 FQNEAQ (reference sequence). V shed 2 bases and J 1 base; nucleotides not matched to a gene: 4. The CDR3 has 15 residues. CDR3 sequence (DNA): TGTGCCAGCAGCTTAATGGGACAGACGAACACTGAAGCTTTCTTT. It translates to CASSLMGQTNTEAFF. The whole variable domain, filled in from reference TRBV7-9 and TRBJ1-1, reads DTGVSQNPRHKITKRGQNVTFRCDPISEHNRLYWYRQTLGQGPEFLTYFQNEAQLEKSRLLSDRFSAERPKGSFSTLEIQRTEQGDSAMYLCASSLMGQTNTEAFFGQGTRLTVV.

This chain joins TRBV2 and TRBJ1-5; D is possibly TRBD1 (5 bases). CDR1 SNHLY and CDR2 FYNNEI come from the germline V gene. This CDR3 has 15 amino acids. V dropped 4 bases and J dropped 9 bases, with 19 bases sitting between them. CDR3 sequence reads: CASSGSTGLTRPQHF. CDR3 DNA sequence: TGTGCCAGCAGTGGGTCCACGGGGCTTACTCGGCCCCAGCATTTT.

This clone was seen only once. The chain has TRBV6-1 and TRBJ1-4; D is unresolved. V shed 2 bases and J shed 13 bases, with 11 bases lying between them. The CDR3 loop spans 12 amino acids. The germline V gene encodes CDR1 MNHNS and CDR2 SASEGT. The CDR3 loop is CASSEIDFVLFF. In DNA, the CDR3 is TGTGCCAGCAGTGAAATTGACTTCGTACTGTTTTTT.

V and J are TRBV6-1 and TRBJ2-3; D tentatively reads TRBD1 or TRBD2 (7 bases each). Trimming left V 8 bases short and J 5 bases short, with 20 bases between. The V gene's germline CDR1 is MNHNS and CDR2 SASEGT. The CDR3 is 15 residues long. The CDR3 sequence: CASGGGGAGGDTQYF. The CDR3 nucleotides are TGTGCCAGCGGGGGAGGGGGCGCAGGCGGAGATACGCAGTATTTT.

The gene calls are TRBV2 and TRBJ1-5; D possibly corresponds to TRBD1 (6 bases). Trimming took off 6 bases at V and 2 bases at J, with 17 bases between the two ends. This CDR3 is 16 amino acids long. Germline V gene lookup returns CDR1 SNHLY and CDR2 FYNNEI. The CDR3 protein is CASRREQGGGNQPQHF. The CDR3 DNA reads TGTGCCAGCAGAAGGGAACAGGGTGGAGGCAATCAGCCCCAGCATTTT.

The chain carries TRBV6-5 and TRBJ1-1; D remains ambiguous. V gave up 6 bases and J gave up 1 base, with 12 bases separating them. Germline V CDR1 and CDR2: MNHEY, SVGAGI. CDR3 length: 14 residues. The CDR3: CASRPRDSNTEAFF. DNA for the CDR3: TGTGCCAGCAGGCCGAGGGATTCGAACACTGAAGCTTTCTTT.

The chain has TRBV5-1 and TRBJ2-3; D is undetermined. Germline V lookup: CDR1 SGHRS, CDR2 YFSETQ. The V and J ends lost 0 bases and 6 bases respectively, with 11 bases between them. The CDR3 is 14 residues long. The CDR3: CASSLALGPDTQYF. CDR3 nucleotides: TGCGCCAGCAGCTTGGCCCTTGGACCGGATACGCAGTATTTT.

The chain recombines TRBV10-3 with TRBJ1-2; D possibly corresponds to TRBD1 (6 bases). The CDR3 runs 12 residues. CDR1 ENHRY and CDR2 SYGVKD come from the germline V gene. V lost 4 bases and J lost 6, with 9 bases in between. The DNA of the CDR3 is TGTGCCATCAGTGCCGGGGGCGATGGCTACACCTTC. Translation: CAISAGGDGYTF.

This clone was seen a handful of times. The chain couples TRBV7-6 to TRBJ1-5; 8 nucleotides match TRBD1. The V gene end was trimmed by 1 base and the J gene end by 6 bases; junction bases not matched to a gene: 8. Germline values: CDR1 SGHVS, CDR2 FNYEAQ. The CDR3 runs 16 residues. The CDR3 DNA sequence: TGTGCCAGCAGCTTAGGAGTATCAGGGGGCGGTCAGCCCCAGCATTTT. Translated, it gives CASSLGVSGGGQPQHF.

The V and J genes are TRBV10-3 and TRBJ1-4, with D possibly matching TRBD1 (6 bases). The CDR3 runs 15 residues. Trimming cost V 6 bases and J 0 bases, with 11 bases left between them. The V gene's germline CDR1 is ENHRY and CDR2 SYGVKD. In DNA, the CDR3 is TGTGCCATCAGCGCACAGGGTGCAACTAATGAAAAACTGTTTTTT. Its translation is CAISAQGATNEKLFF.

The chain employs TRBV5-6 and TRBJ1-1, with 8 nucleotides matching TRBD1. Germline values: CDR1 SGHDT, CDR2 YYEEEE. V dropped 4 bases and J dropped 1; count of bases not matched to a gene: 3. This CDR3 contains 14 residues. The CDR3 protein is CASSAGGGNTEAFF. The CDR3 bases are TGTGCCAGCAGCGCAGGGGGCGGGAACACTGAAGCTTTCTTT.

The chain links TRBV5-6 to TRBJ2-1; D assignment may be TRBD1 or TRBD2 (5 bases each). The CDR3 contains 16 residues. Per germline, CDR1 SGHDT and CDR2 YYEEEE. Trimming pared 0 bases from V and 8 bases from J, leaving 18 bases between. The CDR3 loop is CASSLAWQVRGDEQFF. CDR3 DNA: TGTGCCAGCAGCTTGGCCTGGCAGGTCCGGGGCGATGAGCAGTTCTTC.

The CDR3 nucleotides are TGTGCCAGCAGTTACTCAGGTACCTCTTTCCTCGGGGAGCAGTTCTTC. Translating gives CASSYSGTSFLGEQFF. The chain carries TRBV6-5 and TRBJ2-1; no clear D. CDR3 length: 16 residues. The germline V gene has CDR1 MNHEY and CDR2 SVGAGI. Trimming removed 0 bases from V and 10 bases from J, with 19 bases in between.

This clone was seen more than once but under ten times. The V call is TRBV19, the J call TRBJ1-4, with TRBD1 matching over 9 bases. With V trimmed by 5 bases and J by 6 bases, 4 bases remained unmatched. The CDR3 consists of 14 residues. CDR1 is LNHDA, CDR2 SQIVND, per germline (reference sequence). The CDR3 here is CASSDRGEYEKLFF. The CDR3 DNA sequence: TGTGCCAGTAGTGACAGGGGGGAGTATGAAAAACTGTTTTTT.

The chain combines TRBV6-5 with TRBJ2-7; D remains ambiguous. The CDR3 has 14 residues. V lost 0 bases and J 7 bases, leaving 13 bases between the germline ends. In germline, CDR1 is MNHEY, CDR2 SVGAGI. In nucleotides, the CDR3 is TGTGCCAGCAGTTACTCAGGGCGACTTTGGGAGCAGTACTTC. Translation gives CASSYSGRLWEQYF.

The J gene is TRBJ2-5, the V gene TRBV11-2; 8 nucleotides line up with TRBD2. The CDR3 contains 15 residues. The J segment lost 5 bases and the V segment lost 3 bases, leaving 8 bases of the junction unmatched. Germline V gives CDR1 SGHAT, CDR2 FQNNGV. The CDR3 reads CASSFTRGGWETQYF. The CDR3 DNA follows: TGTGCCAGCAGCTTCACACGGGGGGGTTGGGAGACCCAGTACTTC.

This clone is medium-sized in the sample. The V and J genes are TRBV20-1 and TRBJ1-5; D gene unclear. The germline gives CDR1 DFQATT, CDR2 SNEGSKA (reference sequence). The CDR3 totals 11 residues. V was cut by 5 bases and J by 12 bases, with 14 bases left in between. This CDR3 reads CSAATEANQHF. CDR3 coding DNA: TGCAGTGCTGCGACGGAGGCAAACCAGCATTTT.

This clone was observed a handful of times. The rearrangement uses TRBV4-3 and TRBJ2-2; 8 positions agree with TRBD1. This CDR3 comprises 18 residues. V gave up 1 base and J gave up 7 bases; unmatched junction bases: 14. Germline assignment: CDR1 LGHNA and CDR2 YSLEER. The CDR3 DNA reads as TGCGCCAGCAGCCAAGTAATTGTAGACAGGGACAGGTACGGGGAGCTGTTTTTT. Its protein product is CASSQVIVDRDRYGELFF.